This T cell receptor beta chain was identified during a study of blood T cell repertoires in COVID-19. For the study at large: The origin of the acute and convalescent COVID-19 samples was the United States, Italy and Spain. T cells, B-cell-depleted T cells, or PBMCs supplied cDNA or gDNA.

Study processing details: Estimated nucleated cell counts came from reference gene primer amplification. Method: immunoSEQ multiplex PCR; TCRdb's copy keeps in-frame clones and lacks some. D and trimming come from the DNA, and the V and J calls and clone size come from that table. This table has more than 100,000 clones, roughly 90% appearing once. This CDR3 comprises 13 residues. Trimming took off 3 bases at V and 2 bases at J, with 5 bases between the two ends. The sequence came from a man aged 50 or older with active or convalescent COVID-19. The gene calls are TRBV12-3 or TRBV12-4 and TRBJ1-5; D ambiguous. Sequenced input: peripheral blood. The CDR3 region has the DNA TGTGCCAGCAGTTTTGGGCGCAATCAGCCCCAGCATTTT. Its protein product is CASSFGRNQPQHF.